This T cell receptor (beta chain) was sequenced for a study of OX40 agonist ivuxolimab in advanced cancers. Study-level background: Patients undergoing dose escalation presented with hepatocellular carcinoma, melanoma, renal cell or head and neck cancer. Study-wide results and limits: CD8+ T cells averaged more expanded clones than CD4+. At 0.1 to 3.0 mg/kg, CD4+ and CD8+ blood T cells expanded clonally by week 6.

The protocol was immunoSEQ multiplex PCR, while the TCRdb copy is restricted to in-frame clones and leaves out a portion. Of tens of thousands of clones detected, around 94% appear once; the ten largest clones hold approximately 11%. CDR1 and CDR2 from the germline V gene are MNHEY and SMNVEV (reference sequence). The CDR3 consists of 15 residues. V shed 2 bases and J 5 bases; nucleotides not matched to a gene: 4. With regard to this clone: The target antigen is unknown.

Blood sampling was done at baseline, cycle 4 day 1, and cycle 7 day 1. The rearrangement uses TRBV27 and TRBJ2-2; TRBD1 matches 8 bases. This receptor was obtained from an adult with an advanced solid tumor such as melanoma, head and neck, liver or kidney cancer. The sequencing used CD4+ or CD8+ T cells sorted from blood, collected in a trial of the OX40 agonist ivuxolimab. The CDR3 loop is CASSLRTGWTGELFF. CDR3 DNA sequence: TGTGCCAGCAGTTTACGGACAGGGTGGACCGGGGAGCTGTTTTTT.